The clone carrying this T cell receptor beta chain was seen only a few times. No antigen is known for it. The CDR3 loop spans 15 amino acids. Germline V CDR1 and CDR2: SNHLY, FYNNEI. V gave up 7 bases and J gave up 5 bases; unmatched junction bases: 11. The authors ran a second PCR of 7 to 11 cycles using a sample-barcoded 5' primer and a J-beta primer mix. Each TCR beta cDNA got a 12-nucleotide random molecular identifier. TCRdb reprocessed the 5' RACE reads via MiXCR and lists one record per CDR3 protein. The sample lists 1.5 million to 2 million distinct CDR3 sequences, around 50% occurring once. This sample stems from a study of blood T cells in healthy people across ages. Whole-study results and caveats: Comparison with aged donors showed that long-lived donors had more naive CD4+ cells and higher diversity.

The sequence was collected from a woman aged 35 to 49 in good health. The specimen was blood. The chain carries TRBV2 and TRBJ2-1, with 7 positions matching TRBD1. The DNA for the CDR3 is TGTGCCAGCACCCCTCTCGGACAGGCGAACAATGAGCAGTTCTTC. Its translation is CASTPLGQANNEQFF.